This T cell receptor (beta chain) was identified in a study of T-cell reconstitution after alpha-beta-depleted transplantation in children. Notes on the study in general: Surviving recipient T cells and thymic progenitors produced the high day-60 TCRbeta diversity seen in some patients. Several hundred expanded graft clones reportedly supplied alpha-beta T cells about two months after transplant.

This CDR3 comprises 13 residues. The V gene lost 6 bases and the J gene lost 6 bases, with 13 bases spanning the gap. Per germline, CDR1 MNHEY and CDR2 SMNVEV (reference sequence). As regards this clonotype: The antigen is not known.

Unique molecular identifiers were incorporated during preparation of the TCRbeta library. TCRdb redid the calling of the PCR reads with MiXCR, one entry per CDR3 protein. The sample shows 450,000 to 550,000 distinct CDR3 sequences, approximately 10% of them seen only once. This sequence joins TRBV27 and TRBJ2-3; D is ambiguous. The source material was PBMCs, mostly from graft donor cells, sampled 180 days after TCRalphabeta/CD19-depleted stem cell transplant. The origin of this receptor is a female patient aged 2 to 10 who had a stem cell transplant for aplastic anemia, so the T cells may come from the graft donor. Written as DNA, the CDR3 is TGTGCCAGCAGCCCATCCCCAGCTGATACGCAGTATTTT. Its protein product is CASSPSPADTQYF.